The clone carrying this T cell receptor beta chain was seen at least ten times. The antigen is not known. This sample is part of a study of CD8 T cells in ankylosing spondylitis. Findings of the study overall: Several highly homologous variants made up a TCR beta motif, and this motif appeared characteristic of ankylosing spondylitis blood. Enrichment of disease-linked clones was reportedly significant in matched ankylosing spondylitis synovial fluid.

In making TCR beta libraries, quantitative 5'-RACE with molecular barcodes was used. TCRdb re-analysed the 5' RACE reads in MiXCR, keeping a single row per CDR3 protein. Here the sample spans a few hundred thousand distinct CDR3 sequences, roughly a tenth being singletons. The CDR3 runs 14 residues. Trimming removed 4 bases from V and 4 bases from J; junction bases left unmatched: 5. Input material: blood, either unsorted or a sorted T cell fraction (not recorded which). The TCR was taken from a male donor with ankylosing spondylitis or in good health (not recorded which). V is TRBV12-3 or TRBV12-4 and J is TRBJ1-1, with 8 bases fitting TRBD1. The CDR3 sequence: CASSSQQGGTEAFF. The CDR3 DNA sequence: TGTGCCAGCAGTTCCCAACAGGGGGGCACTGAAGCTTTCTTT.